This T cell receptor beta chain was identified during a study of OX40 agonist ivuxolimab in advanced cancers. On the study more broadly: Age averaged 60 years (range about 23 to 80), and more than 80% were male. Participants could have had prior anti-PD-1, anti-PD-L1 or anti-CTLA-4 therapy, and more than 35% had some. Broader study findings: Among T cells, CD8+ cells averaged more expanded clones than CD4+ cells.

Worth noting for this clone: Its antigen is unidentified.

J was trimmed by 3 bases and V by 5 bases; bases with no gene match: 3. CDR3 length equals 14 residues. CDR1 and CDR2 (germline): MDHEN, SYDVKM. The data were produced by immunoSEQ multiplex PCR, yet TCRdb's version contains in-frame clones alone and is incomplete. This table has about 95,000 clones, roughly 87% appearing once. This chain uses TRBV28 with TRBJ2-3, with TRBD1 matching 9 bases. The starting material was CD4+ or CD8+ T cells sorted from blood, obtained in a trial of the OX40 agonist ivuxolimab. This TCR derives from an adult with an advanced solid tumor such as melanoma, head and neck, liver or kidney cancer. The CDR3 spells CASSRTGDTDTQYF. The CDR3 region has the DNA TGTGCCAGCAGTAGGACAGGGGATACAGATACGCAGTATTTT.